This entry concerns a single T cell receptor beta chain. Germline CDR1 is MNHEY and CDR2 is SMNVEV (reference sequence). The CDR3 length is 13 residues. Trimming pared 6 bases from V and 7 bases from J, leaving 13 bases between. The source of the sample is a study of blood T cell repertoires in COVID-19. Assay: immunoSEQ multiplex PCR; the TCRdb copy retains only in-frame clones and omits some. The sample has under 300,000 clones, around 87% seen once. The source is a woman aged 65 to 85 with active or convalescent COVID-19. Sequencing was performed on peripheral blood. This sequence joins TRBV27 and TRBJ2-1; tentative D call: TRBD2 (5 bases). CDR3 region: CASSAGRVNEQFF. In DNA, the CDR3 is TGTGCCAGCAGCGCCGGGCGGGTTAATGAGCAGTTCTTC.